This T cell receptor beta chain emerged from a study of spatial heterogeneity in lung cancer (dated by TCRdb to between 2018 and 2021). As for the study more broadly: Beta-chain transcripts were consistently detected in greater numbers than alpha-chain transcripts, which likely reflected higher beta-chain transcript abundance. In the raw uncorrected reads, each unique combination of TCR and UMI appeared more than ten times on average. In non-small cell lung cancer, the study quantitatively compared TCR alpha and beta repertoires across several tumor regions, matched nontumor lung, and blood. Nonsynonymous mutation counts, determined by whole-exome sequencing of tumor tissue, were related to TCR repertoire features. Both alpha and beta chains were TCR-sequenced in 220 or so tumor regions, about 69 matched nontumor lung samples and around 54 PBMC samples obtained at surgery.

The CDR3 contains 16 residues, cysteine and phenylalanine counted. The only DNA kept is the CDR3, 48 bases in frame from the first base. V sheds 7 bases and J sheds 6 bases, leaving 25 bases between their ends. Taken from the germline V gene, the CDR1 and CDR2 loops are SGHRS and YFSETQ. The intended sense of this specimen's time point label: sample taken at primary tumor resection. Donors were approximately 72 patients with early-stage, untreated non-small cell lung cancer from the lung TRACERx cohort. Without any cell sorting, TCR sequencing was performed on whole RNA extracted either from tumor and nontumor lung tissue or from cryopreserved PBMC samples. Patients were selected for TCR sequencing only if sufficient RNA was available from at least two tumor regions. A lung pathologist reviewed the tumor and adjacent nontumor lung specimens before the specimens were selected. Library method: 5' RACE. Sequencing took place on a NextSeq 500. In the TCR library protocol, a unique molecular identifier was attached to each TCR cDNA molecule so that PCR and sequencing errors could be corrected. The paper's processing steps were these. Decombinator tools were used for TCR identification, UMI-based error correction and CDR3 extraction. TCRs above a frequency of 2 per 1,000, corresponding to the top 1% of the tumor frequency distribution, were defined as expanded. Renyi diversity was calculated using the R vegan package after each repertoire was subsampled 100 times to 5,000 TCRs. CDR3 similarity networks were built from amino acid triplet string-kernel similarity, with CDR3s being connected when pairwise similarity was above 0.82. TCRdb applied fastp at Q25 and MiXCR to the public reads, then kept only in-frame beta chains. Rows matching on CDR3 protein sequence are summarized as one entry with the most common DNA and genes. The V and J calls were determined by TCRdb, not by the authors. This sample lists roughly 5,000 distinct CDR3 sequences; roughly 2.9% were detected once. The ten most abundant clones make up roughly 25% of the sample.

Beyond this particular receptor, the publication reports: Confirming at a functional level the hypothesis that regional TCRs recognize regional mutations was considered to require additional single-cell paired TCR alpha and beta sequencing.

This clonotype is identified as medium-sized (0.01 to 0.1%). It lacks a known antigen. Base qualities are missing; no much larger clone stands one base away. The receptor's source is a male donor with early-stage non-small cell lung cancer. This chain joins TRBV5-1 to TRBJ1-2; the D gene is unclear. Material: normal lung tissue next to the tumor, obtained at surgery. The base sequence is TGCGCCAGCCATCCCTCGGGGTCTGCGGAGGCGGATGGCTACACCTTC. It codes for CASHPSGSAEADGYTF.